This is a list of T cell receptor beta chains from one sample in a study of blood T cell repertoires in COVID-19. Sequencing was performed with immunoSEQ multiplex PCR; in TCRdb, only in-frame clones are kept and a portion is missing. The sample shows about 160,000 clones, about 85% of them seen only once. The material sequenced was peripheral blood. The receptors originated from a woman between 45 and 65 years old with COVID-19, enrolled during active disease. Each CDR3 is given with its conserved first and last residue. A D gene is named only where the DNA matches it firmly. The size of a clone is reported for some rows only, either as once, few or many, or as a class for expanded clones.

v_call: TRBV3-1/TRBV3-2
clone_size: .
j_call: TRBJ2-5
d_call: TRBD2
cdr3_aa: CASSQGTSGGRHETQYF
cdr3_nt: TGTGCCAGCAGCCAAGGGACTAGCGGGGGCAGACATGAGACCCAGTACTTC

v_call: TRBV28
clone_size: .
j_call: TRBJ1-2
d_call: .
cdr3_aa: CASSLLREGQGYTF
cdr3_nt: TGTGCCAGCAGCCTCTTGCGGGAGGGCCAGGGCTACACCTTC

v_call: TRBV20-1
clone_size: .
j_call: TRBJ2-5
d_call: .
cdr3_aa: CSASFRAQETQYF
cdr3_nt: TGCAGTGCTAGTTTCAGAGCGCAAGAGACCCAGTACTTC

v_call: TRBV28
clone_size: .
j_call: TRBJ2-7
d_call: TRBD2
cdr3_aa: CASSPRLLAGPYEQYF
cdr3_nt: TGTGCCAGCAGTCCGCGATTACTAGCGGGACCCTACGAGCAGTACTTC

v_call: TRBV5-1
clone_size: .
j_call: TRBJ1-1
d_call: TRBD1
cdr3_aa: CASSTRRDRNTEAFF
cdr3_nt: TGCGCCAGCAGTACACGGAGGGACAGGAACACTGAAGCTTTCTTT

v_call: TRBV5-6
clone_size: few
j_call: TRBJ1-2
d_call: .
cdr3_aa: CASSLGQSYGYTF
cdr3_nt: TGTGCCAGCAGCTTGGGACAGTCATATGGCTACACCTTC

v_call: TRBV12-3/TRBV12-4
clone_size: .
j_call: TRBJ1-2
d_call: TRBD1
cdr3_aa: CASGKQGAGGYTF
cdr3_nt: TGTGCCAGCGGAAAACAGGGGGCGGGTGGCTACACCTTC

v_call: TRBV6-4
clone_size: .
j_call: TRBJ1-1
d_call: .
cdr3_aa: CASSNDTPVDTEAFF
cdr3_nt: TGTGCCAGCAGCAACGACACCCCGGTGGACACTGAAGCTTTCTTT

v_call: TRBV11-2
clone_size: .
j_call: TRBJ2-5
d_call: TRBD1
cdr3_aa: CASSLGTGGAETQYF
cdr3_nt: TGTGCCAGCAGCCTAGGGACAGGGGGCGCCGAGACCCAGTACTTC

v_call: TRBV11-3
clone_size: .
j_call: TRBJ1-1
d_call: .
cdr3_aa: CASSLGDGRGKGEAFF
cdr3_nt: TGTGCCAGCAGCTTAGGGGATGGACGGGGGAAGGGTGAAGCTTTCTTT

v_call: TRBV5-4
clone_size: .
j_call: TRBJ2-5
d_call: TRBD1
cdr3_aa: CASSLSTGARETQYF
cdr3_nt: TGTGCCAGCAGCTTGAGTACAGGGGCTCGGGAGACCCAGTACTTC

v_call: TRBV29-1
clone_size: few
j_call: TRBJ2-2
d_call: .
cdr3_aa: CSVRLSGPLTGELFF
cdr3_nt: TGCAGCGTTAGACTAAGCGGGCCTCTTACCGGGGAGCTGTTTTTT

v_call: TRBV5-1
clone_size: .
j_call: TRBJ2-3
d_call: TRBD1
cdr3_aa: CASTTATGADTQYF
cdr3_nt: TGCGCCAGCACGACCGCGACAGGGGCTGATACGCAGTATTTT

v_call: TRBV7-9
clone_size: .
j_call: TRBJ1-2
d_call: TRBD1
cdr3_aa: CASSPTRDRAYYGYTF
cdr3_nt: TGTGCCAGCAGCCCAACCAGGGACAGGGCCTACTATGGCTACACCTTC

v_call: TRBV5-5
clone_size: .
j_call: TRBJ2-6
d_call: .
cdr3_aa: CASSLVEGLRSGANVLTF
cdr3_nt: TGTGCCAGCAGCTTGGTGGAGGGTCTTCGGTCTGGGGCCAACGTCCTGACTTTC

v_call: TRBV9
clone_size: once
j_call: TRBJ2-6
d_call: TRBD2
cdr3_aa: CASSQEDSGGMISGANVLTF
cdr3_nt: TGTGCCAGCAGCCAAGAGGATAGCGGGGGGATGATCTCTGGGGCCAACGTCCTGACTTTC

v_call: TRBV2
clone_size: .
j_call: TRBJ2-7
d_call: .
cdr3_aa: CASSESGGSWEQYF
cdr3_nt: TGTGCCAGCAGTGAGTCGGGGGGCTCTTGGGAGCAGTACTTC

v_call: TRBV6-5
clone_size: .
j_call: TRBJ2-3
d_call: .
cdr3_aa: CASDLVGSTDTQYF
cdr3_nt: TGTGCCAGCGACCTAGTCGGCAGCACAGATACGCAGTATTTT

v_call: TRBV11-2
clone_size: few
j_call: TRBJ1-1
d_call: .
cdr3_aa: CASSHGTHTEAFF
cdr3_nt: TGTGCCAGCAGCCACGGGACTCACACTGAAGCTTTCTTT

v_call: TRBV5-1
clone_size: .
j_call: TRBJ1-4
d_call: TRBD1
cdr3_aa: CASSSGQGANEKLFF
cdr3_nt: TGCGCCAGCAGCTCGGGACAGGGGGCTAATGAAAAACTGTTTTTT

v_call: TRBV11-2
clone_size: .
j_call: TRBJ2-3
d_call: .
cdr3_aa: CASSPPGAFPDTQYF
cdr3_nt: TGTGCCAGCAGCCCGCCGGGAGCGTTCCCAGATACGCAGTATTTT

v_call: TRBV7-2
clone_size: .
j_call: TRBJ2-1
d_call: TRBD2
cdr3_aa: CASSSRSGGAHNEQFF
cdr3_nt: TGTGCCAGCAGCTCTAGGAGCGGGGGGGCCCACAATGAGCAGTTCTTC

v_call: TRBV19
clone_size: .
j_call: TRBJ1-2
d_call: .
cdr3_aa: CASTSQGSPNYGYTF
cdr3_nt: TGTGCCAGTACCTCACAGGGAAGTCCTAACTATGGCTACACCTTC

v_call: TRBV29-1
clone_size: .
j_call: TRBJ2-7
d_call: TRBD1
cdr3_aa: CSVDDGQVYEQYF
cdr3_nt: TGCAGCGTCGACGATGGACAGGTCTACGAGCAGTACTTC

v_call: TRBV27
clone_size: .
j_call: TRBJ2-1
d_call: .
cdr3_aa: CASSSPGLNNEQFF
cdr3_nt: TGTGCCAGCAGTTCGCCGGGACTCAATAATGAGCAGTTCTTC

v_call: TRBV14
clone_size: .
j_call: TRBJ1-1
d_call: .
cdr3_aa: CASSQLRFTEAFF
cdr3_nt: TGTGCCAGCAGCCAACTCAGATTCACTGAAGCTTTCTTT

v_call: TRBV28
clone_size: .
j_call: TRBJ2-5
d_call: .
cdr3_aa: CASTRDRLETQYF
cdr3_nt: TGTGCCAGCACCCGTGACAGACTGGAGACCCAGTACTTC

v_call: TRBV7-2
clone_size: .
j_call: TRBJ2-5
d_call: .
cdr3_aa: CASSTGLWETQYF
cdr3_nt: TGTGCCAGCAGCACGGGACTTTGGGAGACCCAGTACTTC

v_call: TRBV19
clone_size: .
j_call: TRBJ1-2
d_call: .
cdr3_aa: CASSTLLRGKYGYTF
cdr3_nt: TGTGCCAGTAGCACCCTCCTACGGGGGAAGTATGGCTACACCTTC

v_call: TRBV6-2/TRBV6-3
clone_size: .
j_call: TRBJ2-1
d_call: TRBD2
cdr3_aa: CASSLGLAGGTTYNEQFF
cdr3_nt: TGTGCCAGCAGTCTAGGACTAGCGGGGGGTACTACCTACAATGAGCAGTTCTTC

v_call: TRBV4-3
clone_size: .
j_call: TRBJ2-7
d_call: .
cdr3_aa: CASSQAQAYEQYF
cdr3_nt: TGCGCCAGCAGCCAAGCGCAGGCCTACGAGCAGTACTTC

v_call: TRBV3-1/TRBV3-2
clone_size: many
j_call: TRBJ1-3
d_call: TRBD1
cdr3_aa: CASSLRDRDGAGNTIYF
cdr3_nt: TGTGCCAGCAGCCTCCGGGACAGGGATGGCGCTGGAAACACCATATATTTT

v_call: TRBV11-2
clone_size: .
j_call: TRBJ2-7
d_call: TRBD2
cdr3_aa: CASRPTSGAEEYF
cdr3_nt: TGTGCCAGCAGACCGACTAGCGGGGCGGAAGAGTACTTC

v_call: TRBV7-3
clone_size: .
j_call: TRBJ1-3
d_call: .
cdr3_aa: CASSLTGTASGNTIYF
cdr3_nt: TGTGCCAGCAGCTTAACAGGTACAGCCTCTGGAAACACCATATATTTT

v_call: TRBV27
clone_size: .
j_call: TRBJ1-1
d_call: .
cdr3_aa: CASSRNSGGPVTEAFF
cdr3_nt: TGTGCCAGCAGTCGGAACTCGGGGGGCCCGGTCACTGAAGCTTTCTTT

v_call: TRBV5-1
clone_size: .
j_call: TRBJ1-1
d_call: TRBD1
cdr3_aa: CASSGTGLSNTEAFF
cdr3_nt: TGCGCCAGCAGTGGGACAGGGCTCTCGAACACTGAAGCTTTCTTT

v_call: TRBV11-3
clone_size: .
j_call: TRBJ2-1
d_call: TRBD1
cdr3_aa: CASSFPIGQAFNDEQFF
cdr3_nt: TGTGCCAGCAGCTTTCCGATCGGACAGGCCTTTAACGATGAGCAGTTCTTC

v_call: TRBV6-2/TRBV6-3
clone_size: .
j_call: TRBJ1-2
d_call: TRBD1
cdr3_aa: CASSQGTDSYGYTF
cdr3_nt: TGTGCCAGCAGTCAAGGGACAGACTCGTATGGCTACACCTTC

v_call: TRBV2
clone_size: few
j_call: TRBJ2-5
d_call: .
cdr3_aa: CASSDPGAGFFGQETQYF
cdr3_nt: TGTGCCAGCAGTGACCCCGGAGCAGGGTTCTTTGGGCAAGAGACCCAGTACTTC

v_call: TRBV5-4
clone_size: .
j_call: TRBJ1-1
d_call: TRBD1
cdr3_aa: CASSQQGAVNTEAFF
cdr3_nt: TGTGCCAGCAGTCAGCAGGGGGCGGTGAACACTGAAGCTTTCTTT

v_call: TRBV6-5
clone_size: few
j_call: TRBJ1-1
d_call: .
cdr3_aa: CASTEIQLYTEAFF
cdr3_nt: TGTGCCAGCACCGAGATACAGTTGTACACTGAAGCTTTCTTT